Each of the 2 T cell receptor beta chains below was sequenced from the same sample in a study of PD-1 blockade in mismatch repair-deficient tumors. Data came from immunoSEQ multiplex PCR; TCRdb stores just in-frame clones and leaves some out. The sample has approximately 25,000 clones; over 80% are singletons. The material was peripheral blood, obtained 12 weeks after starting pembrolizumab. The source is an adult with mismatch repair-deficient cancer.

This sequence joins TRBV7-2 and TRBJ2-5; 12 nucleotides match TRBD2. Trimming at V came to 5 bases and at J to 1 base, leaving 14 bases not matched to a gene. CDR1 SGHTA and CDR2 FQGNSA come from the germline V gene. The CDR3 runs 19 residues. The CDR3 nucleotides are TGTGCCAGCAGCGACGACCGCGGACTAGCGGGACCTACCCAAGAGACCCAGTACTTC. This codes for CASSDDRGLAGPTQETQYF.

J is TRBJ2-1 and V is TRBV28; no definite D call. Germline loops: CDR1 MDHEN, CDR2 SYDVKM. V shed 3 bases and J shed 2 bases, with 8 bases lying between them. The CDR3 sequence is 14 residues long. CDR3 DNA: TGTGCCAGCAGTTTGGGCGGAGCCTACAATGAGCAGTTCTTC. It translates to CASSLGGAYNEQFF.